These 3 T cell receptor beta chains were all obtained from the same sample, sequenced in a study of blood T cells in healthy people across ages. Combining a sample-barcoded 5' primer with a J-beta primer mix, a second PCR ran for roughly 6 to 12 cycles. TCRdb reprocessed the 5' RACE reads via MiXCR and lists one record per CDR3 protein. The data hold 550,000 to 600,000 distinct CDR3 sequences, with 45% to 55% observed a single time. Sample: blood. Receptor source: a man aged 80 or over in good health.

This clonotype was seen at least ten times. The chain links TRBV9 to TRBJ2-1, with 8 nucleotides matching TRBD2. Germline lookup yields CDR1 SGDLS and CDR2 YYNGEE. J lost 3 bases, V lost 0 bases, and 5 bases had no gene match. The CDR3 runs 16 residues. The CDR3 sequence is CASSVASGLDYNEQFF. CDR3 nucleotide sequence: TGTGCCAGCAGCGTAGCTTCGGGACTAGACTACAATGAGCAGTTCTTC.

In regard to this clonotype: This sequence may be a read error, since a much larger clone differs from it by one base. The chain couples TRBV6-6 to TRBJ2-2; D ambiguous. Trimming pared 5 bases from V and 10 bases from J, leaving 11 bases between. The germline V gene encodes CDR1 MNHNY and CDR2 SVGAGI (reference sequence). This CDR3 has 12 residues. As DNA, the CDR3 is TGTGCCAGCAGTCCATCACGCTCGGAGCTGTTTTTT. Amino acids: CASSPSRSELFF.

The CDR3 sequence: CASSLGRVIRPYEQYF. The CDR3 DNA reads as TGTGCCAGCAGCTTAGGTAGGGTCATCCGCCCCTACGAGCAGTACTTC. The chain employs TRBV7-2 and TRBJ2-7, with D unresolved. The CDR3 is made up of 16 amino acids. Trimming took off 1 base at V and 2 bases at J, with 15 bases between the two ends. The germline V gene has CDR1 SGHTA and CDR2 FQGNSA.